The source of this T cell receptor (beta chain) is a study of T cell repertoires and Cas9 in healthy adults (dated by TCRdb to 2017 to 2018). About the study as a whole: Multi-effector potency, cytotoxicity and lineage determination within the CD4 and CD8 compartments were characterized for SpCas9-reactive T cells. The study looked at preexisting T cell immunity to the Streptococcus pyogenes Cas9 nuclease (SpCas9), which is used in CRISPR gene editing.

Healthy humans were used as donors in the study. Library preparation used the immunoSEQ multiplex PCR assay. In its TCRdb copy, this immuneACCESS table keeps in-frame sequences only and misses some clones. Where compared with another copy, unresolved V genes explain less than half of these, and the others have no known cause. The table for this sample lists tens of thousands of clones; 91% of them were counted only once. The top ten hold around 1.5% of the sample. Results and caveats for the whole study, not just this receptor: In vitro, SpCas9-reactive regulatory T cells were reported to reduce the proliferation and function of SpCas9-reactive effector T cells.

On this clone itself: The antigen this receptor binds is unknown. Qualities for individual bases were not recorded, and no much larger clone is one base off.

In the germline V gene (reference sequence), CDR1 corresponds to SEHNR and CDR2 to FQNEAQ. The CDR3 contains 16 residues, cysteine and phenylalanine counted. The DNA shown is the 48-base CDR3, in frame from base 1. V lost 2 bases and J lost 3 bases, and the count of bases not matched to a germline gene is 7. The origin of this receptor is a human donor in good health. The sequencing input was CD4+ effector T cells (CD127+, CD25-, CD137-, CD154-) from PBMCs; culture status not recorded. The chain is made from TRBV7-9 and TRBJ2-7; TRBD1 fits 10 bases in the junction. The sequenced DNA: TGTGCCAGCAGCTTACCCCCGGGACAGGGGAGCTACGAGCAGTACTTC. It specifies CASSLPPGQGSYEQYF.